These 8 T cell receptor beta chains were sequenced from one sample in a study of blood T cell repertoires in COVID-19. Sequenced by immunoSEQ multiplex PCR; TCRdb stores in-frame clones only, minus some. The table shows some 260,000 clones, with approximately 90% occurring only once. Input material: PBMCs or T cells enriched from blood (not recorded which). Receptors were obtained from a man aged 35 to 55 who had recovered from COVID-19.

The V call is TRBV6-6, the J call TRBJ1-5, with D perhaps matching TRBD1 (5 bases). The CDR3 spans 14 residues. Germline CDR1 reads MNHNY; CDR2 reads SVGAGI (reference sequence). Deletions cut 4 bases from V and 4 bases from J, with 11 bases between. CDR3 loop: CASSSAAGNQPQHF. The CDR3 bases are TGTGCCAGCAGTTCCGCGGCAGGGAATCAGCCCCAGCATTTT.

V usage is TRBV7-2 and J usage is TRBJ2-3; a possible D gene is TRBD1 (6 bases). Germline V lookup: CDR1 SGHTA, CDR2 FQGNSA. Trimming removed 6 bases at V and 4 bases at J, with 20 bases between. The CDR3 covers 16 residues. The CDR3: CASSPGQGLAPDTQYF. The CDR3 nucleotides are TGTGCCAGCAGTCCCGGGCAGGGGTTGGCGCCAGATACGCAGTATTTT.

This chain connects TRBV5-1 to TRBJ2-3; D gene unclear. The CDR3 is made up of 12 amino acids. Between the trimmed V and J ends, which lost 3 bases and 3 bases, there was a span of 5 bases. CDR1 is SGHRS and CDR2 is YFSETQ in the germline V gene. CDR3 in amino acids: CASSSRTDTQYF. CDR3 nucleotides: TGCGCCAGCAGCTCCCGGACAGATACGCAGTATTTT. The full variable domain, its missing parts supplied by reference TRBV5-1 and TRBJ2-3, is KAGVTQTPRYLIKTRGQQVTLSCSPISGHRSVSWYQQTPGQGLQFLFEYFSETQRNKGNFPGRFSGRQFSNSRSEMNVSTLELGDSALYLCASSSRTDTQYFGPGTRLTVL.

The genes are TRBV11-2 and TRBJ2-3, with a tentative D call TRBD2 (6 bases). V lost 0 bases and J 6 bases, leaving 16 bases between the germline ends. The CDR3 has 16 amino acids. Germline assignment: CDR1 SGHAT and CDR2 FQNNGV. CDR3 DNA: TGTGCCAGCAGCTTAGAATTTACGGGAGTCTCGGATACGCAGTATTTT. This gives the protein CASSLEFTGVSDTQYF.

This chain links TRBV10-3 with TRBJ2-1, with 7 bases aligning to TRBD2. V was pared by 9 bases and J by 8 bases, with 10 bases of the junction left unmatched. CDR1 and CDR2 (germline): ENHRY, SYGVKD. CDR3 length: 13 amino acids. The DNA for the CDR3 is TGTGCCATTGGAAGCGGGGTTAAGGATGAGCAGTTCTTC. This translates into CAIGSGVKDEQFF.

This clone was counted between two and nine times. The genes are TRBV27 and TRBJ1-2; 7 nucleotides align to TRBD1. After removal of 8 bases from V and 12 bases from J, the junction contained 12 bases not matched to a gene. CDR3 length equals 12 residues. Germline V gene lookup returns CDR1 MNHEY and CDR2 SMNVEV (reference sequence). DNA of the CDR3: TGTGCCAGCGGCTTACAGGGGACGGGTCACACCTTC. This translates into CASGLQGTGHTF.

The CDR3 nucleotides read TGTGCCAGCAGCCGCCGACTAGCGGGGGTTAGCACAGATACGCAGTATTTT. It translates to CASSRRLAGVSTDTQYF. This chain links TRBV4-2 with TRBJ2-3; 12 bases map to TRBD2. The CDR3 spans 17 residues. Germline V lookup: CDR1 LGHNA, CDR2 YNFKEQ. The V segment lost 4 bases and the J segment 0 bases; nucleotides outside the gene matches: 5.

This clone was seen a handful of times. This chain links TRBV11-3 with TRBJ1-1; 10 bases fit TRBD1. The length of the CDR3 is 15 residues. Per the germline V gene, CDR1 is SGHNT and CDR2 is YENEEA. Unmatched junction bases numbered 12, after V lost 4 bases and J lost 10 bases. The CDR3 sequence: CASSSTGTGEKGAFF. CDR3 bases: TGTGCCAGCAGCTCCACCGGGACAGGGGAGAAGGGAGCTTTCTTT. The entire variable domain, with the rest obtained from reference TRBV11-3 and TRBJ1-1, is as follows: EAGVVQSPRYKIIEKKQPVAFWCNPISGHNTLYWYLQNLGQGPELLIRYENEEAVDDSQLPKDRFSAERLKGVDSTLKIQPAELGDSAVYLCASSSTGTGEKGAFFGQGTRLTVV.